These 23 T cell receptor beta chains share one sample of origin, sequenced in a study of blood T cell repertoires in COVID-19. Generated by immunoSEQ multiplex PCR, the TCRdb table keeps only in-frame clones and is missing some. This table holds some 130,000 clones, about 72% found once. The specimen sequenced was peripheral blood. These receptors were collected from a man between 60 and 75 years old who had recovered from COVID-19.

The rearrangement links TRBV18 to TRBJ2-2; perhaps TRBD2 as D (6 bases). Trimming removed 3 bases from V and 2 bases from J, with 10 bases in between. The CDR3 consists of 15 residues. Germline loops: CDR1 KGHSH, CDR2 LQKENI. The CDR3 loop reads CASSPGLTNTGELFF. CDR3 DNA: TGTGCCAGCTCACCGGGACTCACTAACACCGGGGAGCTGTTTTTT.

The chain uses TRBV7-2 and TRBJ1-6; D uncertain. Per germline, CDR1 SGHTA and CDR2 FQGNSA. This CDR3 is built from 12 residues. Trimming left V 10 bases short and J 8 bases short, with 12 bases between. CDR3 residues: CATGTRDSPLHF. In DNA form, the CDR3 reads TGTGCCACCGGAACCCGGGATTCACCCCTCCACTTT.

The J gene is TRBJ2-5, the V gene TRBV7-3; weak D call: TRBD2 (6 bases). CDR3 length equals 13 residues. The V gene's germline CDR1 is SGHTA and CDR2 FQGTGA. V was shortened by 5 bases and J by 5 bases, with 12 bases between the two germline ends. The CDR3 loop reads CASSRGSPETQYF. DNA for the CDR3: TGTGCCAGCAGCCGGGGGTCCCCGGAGACCCAGTACTTC.

The V and J genes are TRBV29-1 and TRBJ2-1, with D uncertain. The V gene lost 2 bases and the J gene lost 9 bases, with 8 bases spanning the gap. Germline V gives CDR1 SQVTM, CDR2 ANQGSEA. The CDR3 is made up of 11 amino acids. The CDR3 DNA reads as TGCAGCGTTGAAATCCCCGGTGAGCAGTTCTTC. Translating gives CSVEIPGEQFF.

The chain has TRBV28 and TRBJ2-7, with a possible D match to TRBD1 (6 bases). This CDR3 contains 14 residues. The germline CDR1 and CDR2 sequences are MDHEN and SYDVKM. V gave up 6 bases and J gave up 0 bases, with 12 bases separating them. In nucleotides, the CDR3 is TGTGCCAGCAGCGGACAGACCTTCTCCTACGAGCAGTACTTC. It specifies CASSGQTFSYEQYF.

This chain joins TRBV4-3 and TRBJ1-4, with TRBD1 matching 8 bases. Germline lookup yields CDR1 LGHNA and CDR2 YSLEER. The junction had 4 bases not matched to a gene; V was cut back by 3 bases and J by 4 bases. The CDR3 consists of 15 residues. The CDR3 nucleotides are TGCGCCAGCAGCCATACAGGGGGAGATAATGAAAAACTGTTTTTT. Protein sequence: CASSHTGGDNEKLFF.

This chain connects TRBV2 to TRBJ1-3; 8 bases map to TRBD1. Germline trimming cut 5 bases from V and 1 base from J; bases unmatched to any gene: 4. The germline V gene encodes CDR1 SNHLY and CDR2 FYNNEI. This CDR3 contains 15 residues. The CDR3 loop reads CASSRYRGSGNTIYF. The CDR3 nucleotides are TGTGCCAGCAGTCGATACAGGGGGTCTGGAAACACCATATATTTT.

This rearrangement joins TRBV28 to TRBJ1-1; no firm D call. Germline V lookup: CDR1 MDHEN, CDR2 SYDVKM. The CDR3 extends over 15 amino acids. The ends were cut back, 6 bases at V and 2 bases at J, with 16 bases in the middle. The CDR3 loop is CASSLIQVPNTEAFF. CDR3 coding DNA: TGTGCCAGCAGCCTTATCCAGGTCCCCAACACTGAAGCTTTCTTT.

This sequence joins TRBV7-2 and TRBJ2-6, with a tentative D call TRBD1 (5 bases). CDR3 length equals 15 residues. V lost 2 bases, J lost 1 base, and 6 bases lay in between. Germline V gene sequence: CDR1 SGHTA, CDR2 FQGNSA. The CDR3 loop reads CASSLSGSGANVLTF. For the CDR3, the DNA is TGTGCCAGCAGCTTATCAGGGTCTGGGGCCAACGTCCTGACTTTC.

The chain recombines TRBV19 with TRBJ1-2; D is possibly TRBD1 (6 bases). Between the trimmed V and J ends, which lost 7 bases and 8 bases, there was a span of 26 bases. The germline gives CDR1 LNHDA, CDR2 SQIVND (reference sequence). CDR3 length: 16 residues. In DNA, the CDR3 is TGTGCCAGTACCCCACCCCGGACAGATAAACTTGAAGGCTACACCTTC. It specifies CASTPPRTDKLEGYTF.

The chain recombines TRBV29-1 with TRBJ1-4, with TRBD1 as a possible D gene (5 bases). Trimming took 6 bases from V and 3 from J, leaving 11 bases between them. This CDR3 comprises 13 residues. Germline V lookup: CDR1 SQVTM, CDR2 ANQGSEA. CDR3 residues: CSVGGRANEKLFF. CDR3 sequence (DNA): TGCAGCGTGGGGGGAAGGGCTAATGAAAAACTGTTTTTT.

There are a few counts of this clone. The chain uses TRBV24-1 and TRBJ2-1; the D gene is possibly TRBD1 (5 bases). The ends were cut back, 10 bases at V and 1 base at J, with 19 bases in the middle. Germline CDR1 and CDR2: KGHDR and SFDVKD. The CDR3 extends over 16 amino acids. CDR3 amino acids: CATGPRDSASYNEQFF. CDR3 bases: TGTGCCACGGGGCCACGTGATTCCGCGTCCTACAATGAGCAGTTCTTC.

The chain has TRBV28 and TRBJ2-6; 8 bases are shared with TRBD2. From germline, CDR1 is MDHEN and CDR2 SYDVKM. The trim removed 8 bases at V and 0 bases at J, leaving 12 bases unmatched. The CDR3 sequence is 18 residues long. CDR3 nucleotides: TGTGCCAGCGGACTGATTAGCGGGACCTTCTCTGGGGCCAACGTCCTGACTTTC. It translates to CASGLISGTFSGANVLTF.

The chain uses TRBV18 and TRBJ2-7, with a possible D match to TRBD2 (5 bases). Trimming removed 2 bases at V and 4 bases at J, with 18 bases between. This CDR3 comprises 16 residues. Germline V gene lookup returns CDR1 KGHSH and CDR2 LQKENI. This chain's CDR3 is CASSPTLSGGFYEQYF. The CDR3 DNA is TGTGCCAGCTCACCAACCCTGAGCGGAGGTTTTTACGAGCAGTACTTC.

This sequence joins TRBV30 and TRBJ2-2; D is unresolved. V lost 3 bases, J lost 3 bases, and 8 bases lay in between. The V gene's germline CDR1 is GTSNPN and CDR2 SVGIG (reference sequence). The CDR3 covers 13 residues. For the CDR3, the DNA is TGTGCCTGGAGATCTTACTACACCGGGGAGCTGTTTTTT. It codes for CAWRSYYTGELFF.

The rearrangement uses TRBV6-1 and TRBJ1-6; maybe TRBD1 (5 bases). The CDR3 sequence is 15 residues long. V was pared by 1 base and J by 5 bases, with 9 bases between. Germline V gives CDR1 MNHNS, CDR2 SASEGT. The CDR3 DNA follows: TGTGCCAGCAGTGAAGTTGCAGGGAATAATTCACCCCTCCACTTT. This translates into CASSEVAGNNSPLHF.

The V call is TRBV5-4, the J call TRBJ1-2; tentatively, D is TRBD1 (5 bases). There are 15 residues in the CDR3. The germline V and J ends were trimmed by 10 bases and 0 bases, with 19 bases remaining between them. Germline CDR1 reads SGHNT; CDR2 reads YYREEE (reference sequence). CDR3: CAGVYGGTTNYGYTF. CDR3 DNA: TGTGCCGGGGTTTATGGAGGGACGACTAACTATGGCTACACCTTC.

The V call is TRBV6-4, the J call TRBJ2-5; D gene ambiguous. Trimming took 3 bases from V and 5 from J, leaving 10 bases between them. The CDR3 is 13 amino acids. CDR1 and CDR2 (germline): MRHNA, SNTAGT. In DNA, the CDR3 is TGTGCCAGCAGTGAAATCCTCGGGGAGACCCAGTACTTC. Translated, it gives CASSEILGETQYF.

This chain connects TRBV7-9 to TRBJ2-5, with a weak D call TRBD1 (5 bases). Trimming shortened V by 3 bases and J by 3 bases, and 14 bases separated the two germline ends. Germline loops: CDR1 SEHNR, CDR2 FQNEAQ (reference sequence). This CDR3 spans 15 amino acids. The CDR3 DNA sequence: TGTGCCAGCAGCTTTCCCCAGGGTCTGGAAGAGACCCAGTACTTC. Translated, it gives CASSFPQGLEETQYF.

This chain joins TRBV9 and TRBJ2-3; a weak D match, TRBD2 (5 bases). The germline CDR1 and CDR2 sequences are SGDLS and YYNGEE. This CDR3 region has 16 residues. Trimming pared 4 bases from V and 0 bases from J, leaving 15 bases between. This CDR3 is CASSPRTFSSTDTQYF. In DNA, the CDR3 is TGTGCCAGCAGCCCGAGGACTTTTTCTAGCACAGATACGCAGTATTTT. The whole variable domain, filled in from reference TRBV9 and TRBJ2-3, reads DSGVTQTPKHLITATGQRVTLRCSPRSGDLSVYWYQQSLDQGLQFLIQYYNGEERAKGNILERFSAQQFPDLHSELNLSSLELGDSALYFCASSPRTFSSTDTQYFGPGTRLTVL.

V gene TRBV29-1 combines with J gene TRBJ1-1; no firm D call. The CDR3 has 13 residues. The V gene's germline CDR1 is SQVTM and CDR2 ANQGSEA. V was pared by 3 bases and J by 4 bases, with 12 bases between. CDR3 loop: CSVDILGSTEAFF. CDR3 DNA sequence: TGCAGCGTTGATATTTTAGGGAGCACTGAAGCTTTCTTT. Complete variable domain (other parts from reference TRBV29-1 and TRBJ1-1): SAVISQKPSRDICQRGTSLTIQCQVDSQVTMMFWYRQQPGQSLTLIATANQGSEATYESGFVIDKFPISRPNLTFSTLTVSNMSPEDSSIYLCSVDILGSTEAFFGQGTRLTVV.

This clone showed up just once. The V and J genes are TRBV28 and TRBJ2-7, with 8 bases lining up with TRBD1. The CDR3 totals 16 residues. V was pared by 3 bases and J by 3 bases, with 10 bases of the junction left unmatched. CDR1 and CDR2 (germline): MDHEN, SYDVKM. The CDR3 bases are TGTGCCAGCAGTTTCACCCCAGGGGGCATAATCTACGAGCAGTACTTC. Translated, it gives CASSFTPGGIIYEQYF. The variable domain in full, completed from reference TRBV28 and TRBJ2-7, reads DVKVTQSSRYLVKRTGEKVFLECVQDMDHENMFWYRQDPGLGLRLIYFSYDVKMKEKGDIPEGYSVSREKKERFSLILESASTNQTSMYLCASSFTPGGIIYEQYFGPGTRLTVT.

The chain has TRBV19 and TRBJ2-1; 11 bases map to TRBD2. In germline, CDR1 is LNHDA, CDR2 SQIVND (reference sequence). The CDR3 extends over 14 amino acids. After removal of 8 bases from V and 3 bases from J, the junction contained 3 bases not matched to a gene. Written as DNA, the CDR3 is TGTGCCAGTGGCGGGACTAGCGGCTACAATGAGCAGTTCTTC. Amino acid sequence: CASGGTSGYNEQFF.